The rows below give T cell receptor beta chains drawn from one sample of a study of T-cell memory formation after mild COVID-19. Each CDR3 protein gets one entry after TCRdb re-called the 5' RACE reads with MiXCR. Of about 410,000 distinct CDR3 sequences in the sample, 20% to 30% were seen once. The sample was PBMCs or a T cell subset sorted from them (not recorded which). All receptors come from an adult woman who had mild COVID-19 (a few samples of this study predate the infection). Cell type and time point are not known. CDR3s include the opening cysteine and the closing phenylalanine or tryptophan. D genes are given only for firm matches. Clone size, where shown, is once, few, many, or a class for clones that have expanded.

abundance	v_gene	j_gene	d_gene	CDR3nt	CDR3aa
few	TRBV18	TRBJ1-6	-	TGTGCCAGCTCACCTCCAAGTAGGGGGGATTCACCCCTCCACTTT	CASSPPSRGDSPLHF
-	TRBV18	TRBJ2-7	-	TGTGCCAGCTCACCACCGTTGGGTGGCTCCTACGAGCAGTACTTC	CASSPPLGGSYEQYF
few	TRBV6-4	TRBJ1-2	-	TGTGCCAGCAGTGACCCGATCGGCCCACCGTTGGTCTTC	CASSDPIGPPLVF
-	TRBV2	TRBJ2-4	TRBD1	TGTGCCAGCAGAAGACAGGGGTTAGCCAAAAACATTCAGTACTTC	CASRRQGLAKNIQYF
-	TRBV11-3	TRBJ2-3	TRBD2	TGTGCCAGCAGCTTACGGGGACTAGCGGGAATTCGTACAGATACGCAGTATTTT	CASSLRGLAGIRTDTQYF
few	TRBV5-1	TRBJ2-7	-	TGCGCCAGCAGCTTGGACCAGGGAGTCTACGAGCAGTACTTC	CASSLDQGVYEQYF
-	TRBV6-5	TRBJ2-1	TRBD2	TGTGCCACCGGCTTAGCGGGGGTTCTCTCCTACAATGAGCAGTTCTTC	CATGLAGVLSYNEQFF
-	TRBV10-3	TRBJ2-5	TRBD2	TGTGCCATCAGGCGGGAGACCAGGGAGACCCAGTACTTC	CAIRRETRETQYF
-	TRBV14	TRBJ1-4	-	TGTGCCAGCAGCCAAGATTCGGGGGCGTCGGCTGAAAAACTGTTTTTT	CASSQDSGASAEKLFF
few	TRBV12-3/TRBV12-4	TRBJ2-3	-	TGTGCCAGCAGTTTAATCGGCGGCGGATTGAGCACAGATACGCAGTATTTT	CASSLIGGGLSTDTQYF
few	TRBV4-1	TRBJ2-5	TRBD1	TGCGCCAGCAGCCAAGCCCTACAGGGGGCGGGTGAGACCCAGTACTTC	CASSQALQGAGETQYF
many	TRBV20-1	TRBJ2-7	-	TGCAGTGCTTCCCCGGGACCCGGGTCCTACGAGCAGTACTTC	CSASPGPGSYEQYF
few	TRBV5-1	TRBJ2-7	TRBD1	TGCGCCAGCAGCTTGAGTACAGGGGGCCTTTACGAGCAGTACTTC	CASSLSTGGLYEQYF
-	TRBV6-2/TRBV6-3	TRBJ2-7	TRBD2	TGTGCCAGCAGTTACGGACTAGCGGGAGGGTCCTACTCCTACGAGCAGTACTTC	CASSYGLAGGSYSYEQYF
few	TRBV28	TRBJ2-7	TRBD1	TGTGCCAGCAGCCCCGCGGGGACAGGGAACTACGAGCAGTACTTC	CASSPAGTGNYEQYF
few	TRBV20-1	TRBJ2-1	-	TGCAGTGCTGGCGGGGACACAAAAGACTCCTACAATGAGCAGTTCTTC	CSAGGDTKDSYNEQFF
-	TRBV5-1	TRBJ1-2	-	TGCGCCAGCAGCTTGGATGGGTCCACCTATGGCTACACCTTC	CASSLDGSTYGYTF
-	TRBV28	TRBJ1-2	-	TGTGCCAGCAGTTTACCAGCAAGGGGCTACACCTTC	CASSLPARGYTF
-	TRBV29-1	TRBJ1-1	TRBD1	TGCAGCTTCCGCAGGGGGCCTCTAGTTGAAGCTTTCTTT	CSFRRGPLVEAFF
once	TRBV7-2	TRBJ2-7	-	TGTGCCAGCAGCTTGGACAGTTTAGGCTACGAGCAGTACTTC	CASSLDSLGYEQYF
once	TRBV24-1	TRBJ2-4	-	TGTGCCACCAGTGATTCTACGCCCGATTTACAAAACATTCAGTACTTC	CATSDSTPDLQNIQYF
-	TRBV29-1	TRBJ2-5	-	TGCAGCGTTGAGAGGCCAGCGTCGGAGACCCAGTACTTC	CSVERPASETQYF
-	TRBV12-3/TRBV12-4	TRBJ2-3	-	TGTGCCAGCAGTTTAGATCCGGGGAGGTTGGGAAATACGCAGTATTTT	CASSLDPGRLGNTQYF
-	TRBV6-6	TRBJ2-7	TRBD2	TGTGCCAGCAGTTACATAGCGGGAGGGCCGATCGAGCAGTACTTC	CASSYIAGGPIEQYF
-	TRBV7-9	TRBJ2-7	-	TGTGCCAGCAGTCCGACTAGAGGGCTCTACGAGCAGTACTTC	CASSPTRGLYEQYF
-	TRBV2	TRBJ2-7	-	TGTGCCAGCAGTGAAAGGGGGTCAGGGGACTACGAGCAGTACTTC	CASSERGSGDYEQYF
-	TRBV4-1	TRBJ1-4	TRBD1	TGCGCCAGCAATTGGGGACAGACTAATGAAAAACTGTTTTTT	CASNWGQTNEKLFF
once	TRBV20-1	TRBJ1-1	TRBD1	TGCAGTGCTCTCCCCCGGGACAGGGGGGCAGTGAGGAACACTGAAGCTTTCTTT	CSALPRDRGAVRNTEAFF
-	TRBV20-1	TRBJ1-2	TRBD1	TGCAGTGCTGCCGGGACAGCCGGTGAGAGGGGCTACACCTTC	CSAAGTAGERGYTF
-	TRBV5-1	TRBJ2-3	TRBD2	TGCGCCAGCAGCGTGAGCGGGATTCGCACAGATACGCAGTATTTT	CASSVSGIRTDTQYF
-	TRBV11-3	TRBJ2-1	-	TGTGCCAGCAGCTTGGCGACAGGAGACAATGAGCAGTTCTTC	CASSLATGDNEQFF
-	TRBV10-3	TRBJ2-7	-	TGTGCCATCAAACGCGATATAGAGTCCAACGAGCAGTACTTC	CAIKRDIESNEQYF
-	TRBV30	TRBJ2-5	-	TGTGCCTGGAGTGTTAGCGAAGAGACCCAGTACTTC	CAWSVSEETQYF
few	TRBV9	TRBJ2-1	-	TGTGCCAGCAGCGTATATATGGGTGGTATGTATGAGCAGTTCTTC	CASSVYMGGMYEQFF
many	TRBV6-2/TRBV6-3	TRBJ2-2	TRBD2	TGTGCCAGCAGTTACGTCGCGGGAGGGAACACCGGGGAGCTGTTTTTT	CASSYVAGGNTGELFF
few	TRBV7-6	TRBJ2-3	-	TGTGCCAGCAGCTCCTTGGGGTTGACAGATACGCAGTATTTT	CASSSLGLTDTQYF
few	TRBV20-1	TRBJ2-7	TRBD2	TGCAGTGCTAGAGATCCCGCTAGCGGGTCCTCCTACGAGCAGTACTTC	CSARDPASGSSYEQYF
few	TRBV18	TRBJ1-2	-	TGTGCCAGCTCACCTTCCGGACAGAGGGGCTATGGCTACACCTTC	CASSPSGQRGYGYTF
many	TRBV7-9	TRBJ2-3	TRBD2	TGTGCCAGCAGCTTAGGACTAGCGCTCCGCACAGATACGCAGTATTTT	CASSLGLALRTDTQYF
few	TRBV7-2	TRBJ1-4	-	TGTGCCAGCAGCTTCGGGGAGGCCTCGGTGAATGAAAAACTGTTTTTT	CASSFGEASVNEKLFF
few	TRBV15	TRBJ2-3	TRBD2	TGTGCCACCTCCATCGGGCTAGCGGGGGGGAGAGATACGCAGTATTTT	CATSIGLAGGRDTQYF
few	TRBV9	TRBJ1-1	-	TGTGCCAGCAGCGTATATGGGAACACTGAAGCTTTCTTT	CASSVYGNTEAFF
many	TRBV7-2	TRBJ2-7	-	TGTGCCAGCAGCTTAGGGGGGCGAGCTACTGAGCAGTACTTC	CASSLGGRATEQYF
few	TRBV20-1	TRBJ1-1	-	TGCAGTGCCGCCCCGTCGGGTAGAGTGAACACTGAAGCTTTCTTT	CSAAPSGRVNTEAFF
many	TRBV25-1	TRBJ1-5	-	TGTGCCAGCAGTGCCGGTGCAGAGAACCATAGCAATCAGCCCCAGCATTTT	CASSAGAENHSNQPQHF
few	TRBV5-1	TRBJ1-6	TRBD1	TGCGCCAGCCGGAATTCGGGACAGGGAAATTCACCCCTCCACTTT	CASRNSGQGNSPLHF